This passage covers 4 T cell receptor beta chains from one sample sequenced in a study of early T cells in non-severe SARS-CoV-2 infection. MiXCR, run by TCRdb on the 5' RACE reads, gives a single entry per CDR3 protein. The sample yields over 45,000 distinct CDR3 sequences, around 5.6% seen once. Sequencing was carried out using whole blood. The receptor set was obtained from an adult who was a healthcare worker with PCR-confirmed SARS-CoV-2 infection or an uninfected control (not recorded which).

This rearrangement joins TRBV7-3 to TRBJ2-1; 13 bases fit TRBD2. The CDR3 extends over 15 amino acids. Trimming at V came to 5 bases and at J to 8 bases, leaving 6 bases not matched to a gene. Germline V lookup: CDR1 SGHTA, CDR2 FQGTGA. CDR3: CASSATSGGVDEQFF. In DNA form, the CDR3 reads TGTGCCAGCAGCGCCACTAGCGGGGGGGTCGATGAGCAGTTCTTC.

This clonotype has ten or more counts. J is TRBJ2-1 and V is TRBV12-3 or TRBV12-4; no clear D gene. Between the trimmed V and J ends, which lost 5 bases and 0 bases, there was a span of 8 bases. This CDR3 comprises 14 residues. In DNA form, the CDR3 reads TGTGCCAGCAGTCGACAACGCTCCTACAATGAGCAGTTCTTC. Translation: CASSRQRSYNEQFF.

The gene calls are TRBV29-1 and TRBJ1-3; unclear D gene. This CDR3 is built from 14 residues. The V end lost 7 bases, the J end lost 3 bases, and 16 bases lay between the germline ends. The germline gives CDR1 SQVTM, CDR2 ANQGSEA. The CDR3 here is CSALVSLGGNTIYF. CDR3 DNA: TGCAGCGCCCTAGTTAGCTTAGGTGGAAACACCATATATTTT.

The table lists this clonotype with many counts. The rearrangement uses TRBV9 and TRBJ1-1, with a weak D call TRBD1 (5 bases). Trimming left V 3 bases short and J 4 bases short, with 13 bases between. The CDR3 length is 14 residues. Per the germline V gene, CDR1 is SGDLS and CDR2 is YYNGEE. Here the CDR3 DNA reads TGTGCCAGCAGCGAACTCCAGGGCTTCACTGAAGCTTTCTTT. The encoded protein is CASSELQGFTEAFF.